Listed below are T cell receptor beta chains from one sample, sequenced in a study of cytotoxic CD8 clonotypes in ibrutinib-treated CLL. Only in-frame clones appear in the TCRdb table, and some are missing; sequencing was by immunoSEQ multiplex PCR. Altogether nearly 300,000 clones are present, 65% to 85% being singletons, with the ten largest covering approximately 5.1%. Sequencing used PBMCs, obtained at disease progression, from a patient treated with ibrutinib. Every receptor here comes from a human donor with chronic lymphocytic leukemia. CDR3s leave out the opening cysteine and the closing phenylalanine or tryptophan. The order of the fields is V gene, CDR3 protein.

TRBV5-1 ASSPPSGGAGYT
TRBV6-1 ASSVWGQEPTDTQY
TRBV28 ASRGFSKPGELF
TRBV27 ASSFLQGVIVAGELF
TRBV6-1 ASSSRDNDGEQY
TRBV5-4 ASSRGGGVETQY
TRBV28 ASSLKGPTYEQY
TRBV11-3 ASSPGGPLSGNTIY
TRBV9 ASSVPRRGIPHEQY
TRBV9 ASSRGVSFTEEQY
TRBV9 ASSAGTTTNEKLF
TRBV18 ASSLSQGEGETQY
TRBV5-1 ASSFPAPGGPDTQY
TRBV5-1 ASSPEGGPFDEQF
TRBV18 ASSPRGPGNTIY
TRBV27 ASSLRPWNTEAF
TRBV7-9 ASSLDGDPSPLH
TRBV2 ASSNTGTQADTQY
TRBV6-1 ASRYQGSYGYT
TRBV7-2 ASSDRGHDYGYT
TRBV20-1 SARLDNEQF